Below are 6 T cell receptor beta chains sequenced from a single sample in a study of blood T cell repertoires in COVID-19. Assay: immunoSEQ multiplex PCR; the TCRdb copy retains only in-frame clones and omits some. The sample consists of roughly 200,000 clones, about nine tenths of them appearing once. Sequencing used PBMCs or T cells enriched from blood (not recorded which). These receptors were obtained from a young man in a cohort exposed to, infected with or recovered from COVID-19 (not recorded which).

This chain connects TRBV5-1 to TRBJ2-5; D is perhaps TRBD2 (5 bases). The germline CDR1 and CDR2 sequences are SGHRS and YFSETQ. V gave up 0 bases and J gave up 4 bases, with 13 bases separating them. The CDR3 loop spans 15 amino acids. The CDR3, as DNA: TGCGCCAGCAGCTTGGCCCCGAGGGCAGTAGAGACCCAGTACTTC. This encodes CASSLAPRAVETQYF. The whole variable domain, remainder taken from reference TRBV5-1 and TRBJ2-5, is KAGVTQTPRYLIKTRGQQVTLSCSPISGHRSVSWYQQTPGQGLQFLFEYFSETQRNKGNFPGRFSGRQFSNSRSEMNVSTLELGDSALYLCASSLAPRAVETQYFGPGTRLLVL.

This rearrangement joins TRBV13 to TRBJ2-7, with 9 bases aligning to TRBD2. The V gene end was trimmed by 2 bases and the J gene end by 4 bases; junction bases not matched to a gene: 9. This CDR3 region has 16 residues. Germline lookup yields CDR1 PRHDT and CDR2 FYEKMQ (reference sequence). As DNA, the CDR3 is TGTGCCAGCAGCTTATTAGCGGGAGACCTGGCGTACGAGCAGTACTTC. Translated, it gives CASSLLAGDLAYEQYF.

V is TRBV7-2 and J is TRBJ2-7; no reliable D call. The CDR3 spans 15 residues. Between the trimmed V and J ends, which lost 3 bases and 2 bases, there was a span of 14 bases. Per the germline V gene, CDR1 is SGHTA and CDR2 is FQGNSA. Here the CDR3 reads CASSFSPVSTYEQYF. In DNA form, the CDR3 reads TGTGCCAGCAGCTTCTCCCCAGTTTCCACCTACGAGCAGTACTTC.

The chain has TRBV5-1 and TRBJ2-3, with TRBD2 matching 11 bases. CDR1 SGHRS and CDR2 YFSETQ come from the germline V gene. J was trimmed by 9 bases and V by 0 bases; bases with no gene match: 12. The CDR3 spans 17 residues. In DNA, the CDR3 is TGCGCCAGCAGCTTGGCCCCTAACACCAGACTAGCGGGAACGCAGTATTTT. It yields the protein CASSLAPNTRLAGTQYF.

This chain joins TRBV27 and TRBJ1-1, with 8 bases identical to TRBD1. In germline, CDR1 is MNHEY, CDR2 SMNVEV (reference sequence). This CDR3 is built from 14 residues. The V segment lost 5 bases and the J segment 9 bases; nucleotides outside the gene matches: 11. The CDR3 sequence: CASSTPGDRSKAFF. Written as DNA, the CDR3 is TGTGCCAGCAGTACCCCCGGGGACAGGTCTAAAGCTTTCTTT.

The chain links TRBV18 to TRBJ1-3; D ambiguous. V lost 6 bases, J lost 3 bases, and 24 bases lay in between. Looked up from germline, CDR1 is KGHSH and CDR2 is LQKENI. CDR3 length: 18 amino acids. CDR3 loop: CASSPSITRGLLGNTIYF. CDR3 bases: TGTGCCAGCTCCCCATCTATTACCAGAGGGTTACTTGGAAACACCATATATTTT.